This T cell receptor (beta chain) was identified during a study of cytomegalovirus exposure and HLA in healthy donors. Study-wide results and caveats: Analyses of presence/absence relied on an assumption of roughly uniform sequencing depth across donors. HLA restriction was apparent for most CMV-associated TCR beta chains in a later analysis. Later on, an analysis found that several of the most significant clusters appeared to be linked to common viral pathogens, which included parvovirus B19.

PCR employed 60 Vbeta and 13 Jbeta primers. Assay: immunoSEQ multiplex PCR; the TCRdb copy retains only in-frame clones and omits some. The sample includes 100,000 or so clones, roughly four fifths of them seen just once. This clone showed up just once. Its target is not known. Trimming pared 3 bases from V and 10 bases from J, leaving 12 bases between. The CDR3 spans 11 residues. Germline V CDR1 and CDR2: DFQATT, SNEGSKA (reference sequence). The clonotype comes from a man aged 25 to 40 in good health and CMV-seropositive. The rearrangement joins TRBV20-1 to TRBJ1-1; D gene uncertain. What was sequenced was PBMCs. CDR3: CSARSLSRAFF. As DNA, the CDR3 is TGCAGTGCTAGGTCCTTATCGCGAGCTTTCTTT.